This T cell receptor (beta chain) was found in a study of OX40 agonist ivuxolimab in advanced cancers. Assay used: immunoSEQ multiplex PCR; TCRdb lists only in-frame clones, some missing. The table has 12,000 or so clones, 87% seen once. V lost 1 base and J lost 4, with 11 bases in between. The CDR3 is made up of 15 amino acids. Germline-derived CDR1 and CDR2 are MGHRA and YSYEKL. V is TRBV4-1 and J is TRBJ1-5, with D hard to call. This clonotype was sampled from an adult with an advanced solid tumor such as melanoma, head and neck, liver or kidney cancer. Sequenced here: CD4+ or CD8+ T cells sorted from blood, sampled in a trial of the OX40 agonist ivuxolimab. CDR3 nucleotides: TGCGCCAGCAGCCAAGGGTGGACGGAGAATCAGCCCCAGCATTTT. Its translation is CASSQGWTENQPQHF.